These T cell receptor beta chains were read from a single sample in a study of cytomegalovirus exposure and HLA in healthy donors. Sequenced by immunoSEQ multiplex PCR; TCRdb stores in-frame clones only, minus some. The sample shows some 98,000 clones, less than 90% of them seen only once. The specimen sequenced was PBMCs. Receptor source: a man younger than 35 in good health and CMV-seropositive. Both conserved end residues are part of each CDR3. The listing skips clone size in some rows; elsewhere it reads once, few, many or a size class.

clone size: NA
V gene: TRBV5-1
CDR3 protein: CASSLEVAGLHF

clone size: NA
V gene: TRBV11-2
CDR3 protein: CASSRIPSRQETQYF

clone size: NA
V gene: TRBV27
CDR3 protein: CASSKYGTGSGYTF

clone size: NA
V gene: TRBV4-3
CDR3 protein: CASSQDGQDYNSPLHF

clone size: NA
V gene: TRBV19
CDR3 protein: CASSSGTSGGAWDTQYF

clone size: NA
V gene: TRBV7-2
CDR3 protein: CASSLVAPLAGGYNEQFF

clone size: NA
V gene: TRBV5-6
CDR3 protein: CASNKGATSGYEQYF

clone size: NA
V gene: TRBV19
CDR3 protein: CASGRNRDTDQPQHF

clone size: NA
V gene: TRBV10-1
CDR3 protein: CASSEGRTSGRSDTQYF

clone size: NA
V gene: TRBV4-3
CDR3 protein: CASSPDSGNYEQYF

clone size: NA
V gene: TRBV27
CDR3 protein: CASSLGSGYQETQYF

clone size: few
V gene: TRBV19
CDR3 protein: CASRETGKANYGYTF

clone size: NA
V gene: TRBV18
CDR3 protein: CASSPGGGGQPQHF

clone size: NA
V gene: TRBV6-5
CDR3 protein: CASSVGQGYNQPQHF

clone size: NA
V gene: TRBV6-5
CDR3 protein: CASSYGLLNEQFF

clone size: NA
V gene: TRBV9
CDR3 protein: CASSVGSGLGGYTF

clone size: few
V gene: TRBV7-2
CDR3 protein: CASSLTGNSYEQYF

clone size: once
V gene: TRBV7-6
CDR3 protein: CASSLTVRGTTDTQYF

clone size: NA
V gene: TRBV29-1
CDR3 protein: CSVDGGLGEKLFF

clone size: NA
V gene: TRBV9
CDR3 protein: CASSVDEGWGEQYF

clone size: NA
V gene: TRBV6-1
CDR3 protein: CASSEVLLTGGSEKLFF

clone size: NA
V gene: TRBV9
CDR3 protein: CASSVEAGRLNEQFF

clone size: NA
V gene: TRBV19
CDR3 protein: CASSTSRLRETQYF

clone size: NA
V gene: TRBV6-5
CDR3 protein: CASSYAAGSGANVLTF

clone size: NA
V gene: TRBV10-2
CDR3 protein: CASSESSGSTVNTEAFF

clone size: NA
V gene: TRBV27
CDR3 protein: CASSLFRQVADTQYF

clone size: NA
V gene: TRBV5-1
CDR3 protein: CASSLGGGYEQYF

clone size: NA
V gene: TRBV7-3
CDR3 protein: CASSPRPGEAFF

clone size: once
V gene: TRBV6-1
CDR3 protein: CASTSGTSGQETQYF

clone size: NA
V gene: TRBV5-6
CDR3 protein: CASSHYSSGGSYNEQFF

clone size: NA
V gene: TRBV19
CDR3 protein: CASSSQGALGYTF

clone size: NA
V gene: TRBV19
CDR3 protein: CASSRSRDRGSRSPLHF

clone size: few
V gene: TRBV4-3
CDR3 protein: CASSPYRGGEQYF

clone size: NA
V gene: TRBV4-2
CDR3 protein: CASSQDAGPGELFF

clone size: few
V gene: TRBV19
CDR3 protein: CASRPRLAGTAGELFF

clone size: NA
V gene: TRBV21-1
CDR3 protein: CASSPNRGSQETQYF

clone size: NA
V gene: TRBV19
CDR3 protein: CASRVTGDISGNTIYF

clone size: NA
V gene: TRBV27
CDR3 protein: CASTTQGSFEQFF

clone size: once
V gene: TRBV7-2
CDR3 protein: CASSLNGGRSGANVLTF

clone size: NA
V gene: TRBV5-1
CDR3 protein: CASSLDLAGGAYEQYF

clone size: NA
V gene: TRBV7-2
CDR3 protein: CASSLDVGRNEQFF

clone size: NA
V gene: TRBV12-5
CDR3 protein: CASGLGGYQPQHF

clone size: NA
V gene: TRBV14
CDR3 protein: CASSQGREPGLYF

clone size: NA
V gene: TRBV19
CDR3 protein: CASSYDVEAAAPNQPQHF

clone size: NA
V gene: TRBV6-1
CDR3 protein: CASSESPNGDTEAFF

clone size: NA
V gene: TRBV2
CDR3 protein: CASSEGPEISGANVLTF

clone size: NA
V gene: TRBV5-4
CDR3 protein: CASSEKSSGHTDTQYF

clone size: NA
V gene: TRBV9
CDR3 protein: CASSDGTGLSGNTIYF

clone size: NA
V gene: TRBV29-1
CDR3 protein: CSVNPREGGDNEQFF

clone size: NA
V gene: TRBV15
CDR3 protein: CATSPINGIDTEAFF

clone size: NA
V gene: TRBV6-1
CDR3 protein: CASSVTGAKSYEQYF

clone size: NA
V gene: TRBV7-2
CDR3 protein: CASRQTGTSIYEQYF

clone size: NA
V gene: TRBV4-2
CDR3 protein: CASSQDLDRDTQYF

clone size: NA
V gene: TRBV14
CDR3 protein: CASSQRQTSFGSEQYF

clone size: once
V gene: TRBV19
CDR3 protein: CASSIHYNQPQHF